This T cell receptor beta chain was identified in a study of CXCR3-negative and CXCR3-positive naive CD8 T cells. Study information: Sequencing brought in about 135 million TRB reads altogether, and each library got about 1.5 +/- 0.3 million.

Triplicates of 300,000 or so cells were sorted from each CD8+ T cell subset. Study results and limitations: For CXCR3-positive naive cells, TRB CDR3s were more hydrophobic than those of CXCR3-negative naive cells. High diversity, comparable across both naive subsets, contrasted with much lower diversity in memory CD8+ cells.

The CDR3 covers 16 residues. Looked up from germline, CDR1 is SGDLS and CDR2 is YYNGEE. A word on this clonotype: Antigen unknown.

The TRB cDNA libraries were prepared by 5' RACE with UMI labels. With the 5' RACE reads reprocessed, TCRdb shows one record per CDR3 protein and no DNA. The sample table sets out 100,000 to 150,000 distinct CDR3 sequences. What was sequenced was naive CXCR3- CD8+ T cells from blood. Specified subset: CD45RO-CCR7+CD27+CD95- naive CD8+ T cells lacking CXCR3 (TNR3-). This chain connects TRBV9 to TRBJ2-3; TCRdb indicates TRBD1, and absent DNA this call remains unverified. This receptor was identified in a human donor in good health. Some clones in this sample may be carry-over from other donors' samples. CDR3: CASSVEPGLAPDTQYF.